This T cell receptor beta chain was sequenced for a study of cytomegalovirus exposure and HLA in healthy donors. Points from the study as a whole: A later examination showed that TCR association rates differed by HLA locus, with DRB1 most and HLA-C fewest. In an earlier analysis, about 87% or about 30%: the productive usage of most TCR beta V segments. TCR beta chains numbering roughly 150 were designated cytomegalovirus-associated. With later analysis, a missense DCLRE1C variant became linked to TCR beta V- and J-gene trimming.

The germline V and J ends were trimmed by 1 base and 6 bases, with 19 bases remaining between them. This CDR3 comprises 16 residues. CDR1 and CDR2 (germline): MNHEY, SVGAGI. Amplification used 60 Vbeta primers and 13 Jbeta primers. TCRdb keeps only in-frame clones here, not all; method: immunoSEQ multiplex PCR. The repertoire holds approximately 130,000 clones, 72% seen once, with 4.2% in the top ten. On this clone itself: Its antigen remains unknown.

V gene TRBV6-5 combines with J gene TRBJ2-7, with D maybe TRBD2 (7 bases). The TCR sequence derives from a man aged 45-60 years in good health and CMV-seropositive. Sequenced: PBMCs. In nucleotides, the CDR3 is TGTGCCAGCAGTTACTTTAGAGTCACAGGGAGGGGCGAGCAGTACTTC. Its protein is CASSYFRVTGRGEQYF.